A single sample is the source of the 21 T cell receptor beta chains below, sequenced in a study of immune characterization of retroperitoneal liposarcoma. TCRdb used MiXCR to reprocess the PCR reads, holding one entry per CDR3 protein. The sample shows 6,500 to 7,500 distinct CDR3 sequences, roughly 31% of them seen only once. The specimen sequenced was tumor tissue. The receptors shown here come from a female donor with retroperitoneal liposarcoma.

By share, this clonotype counts as medium-sized. V usage is TRBV7-3 and J usage is TRBJ2-1; tentatively, D is TRBD2 (6 bases). The CDR3 runs 17 residues. CDR1 is SGHTA, CDR2 FQGTGA, per germline. V lost 0 bases, J lost 0 bases, and 12 bases lay in between. CDR3 loop: CASSLTLREDSYNEQFF. CDR3 in DNA: TGTGCCAGCAGCTTAACGTTAAGGGAGGACTCCTACAATGAGCAGTTCTTC.

This clonotype has at least ten counts. This may arise from a read error, as a much more abundant clone is one base away. The V gene is TRBV6-1, the J gene TRBJ2-1; possibly TRBD2 for D (6 bases). The CDR3 covers 15 residues. With 6 bases removed from V and 13 bases from J, the gap between germline ends came to 25 bases. Germline values: CDR1 MNHNS, CDR2 SASEGT. The DNA of the CDR3 is TGTGCCAGCAGCCACGCGACTAGTAGCCCCGAGACCCAGTTCTTC. This sequence encodes CASSHATSSPETQFF.

This clonotype was observed a handful of times. The gene calls are TRBV7-3 and TRBJ2-1, with TRBD2 matching 8 bases. In germline, CDR1 is SGHTA, CDR2 FQGTGA. Trimming cost V 0 bases and J 5 bases; bases outside gene matches: 0. The CDR3 consists of 14 residues. The CDR3 protein is CASSLTSGNNEQFF. The CDR3 DNA is TGTGCCAGCAGCTTAACTAGCGGGAACAATGAGCAGTTCTTC.

The chain has TRBV20-1 and TRBJ2-1; 8 bases match TRBD2. Germline assignment: CDR1 DFQATT and CDR2 SNEGSKA (reference sequence). This CDR3 contains 16 residues. Trimming cost V 1 base and J 2 bases; bases outside gene matches: 7. The CDR3 loop reads CSARGLIAGPYNEQFF. CDR3 bases: TGCAGTGCTAGAGGTCTTATAGCGGGACCCTACAATGAGCAGTTCTTC.

This clonotype has a handful of counts. A much larger clone lies one base from this, so it may be a read error. The chain combines TRBV4-3 with TRBJ2-1; D remains unclear. V shed 4 bases and J shed 10 bases, with 23 bases lying between them. The CDR3 sequence is 16 residues long. In germline, CDR1 is LGHNA, CDR2 YSLEER. The CDR3 DNA reads as TGCGCCAGCAGCCCATCCTTCCAGCGCCATTCCTACGAGCAGTTCTTC. Residues: CASSPSFQRHSYEQFF.

This clonotype has at least ten counts. This rearrangement joins TRBV6-1 to TRBJ1-3, with TRBD1 as a possible D gene (5 bases). V was shortened by 4 bases and J by 0 bases, with 10 bases between the two germline ends. CDR1 MNHNS and CDR2 SASEGT come from the germline V gene. The CDR3 has 15 residues. CDR3 DNA sequence: TGTGCCAGCAGTGTACAGGCGTTCTCTGGAAACACCATATATTTT. This gives the protein CASSVQAFSGNTIYF.

The rearrangement links TRBV7-6 to TRBJ2-5; no firm D call. V lost 0 bases, J lost 11 bases, and 13 bases lay in between. The germline gives CDR1 SGHVS, CDR2 FNYEAQ. The CDR3 totals 13 residues. The CDR3 spells CASSLAYFNEQYF. Written as DNA, the CDR3 is TGTGCCAGCAGCTTAGCGTACTTCAATGAGCAGTACTTC.

This clonotype has at least ten counts. This chain links TRBV12-3 or TRBV12-4 with TRBJ1-1, with a possible D match to TRBD1 (5 bases). V was shortened by 4 bases and J by 0 bases, with 6 bases between the two germline ends. The CDR3 is 13 residues long. The CDR3 coding sequence is TGTGCCAGCAGTTGGGGACTGAACACTGAAGCTTTCTTT. Protein: CASSWGLNTEAFF.

The chain carries TRBV6-1 and TRBJ1-1, with a tentative D call TRBD1 (5 bases). The CDR3 consists of 12 residues. V was shortened by 5 bases and J by 7 bases, with 11 bases between the two germline ends. Germline CDR1 is MNHNS and CDR2 is SASEGT. The CDR3 loop reads CASSLLDSEAFF. The CDR3 nucleotides read TGTGCCAGCAGTCTCCTAGACAGTGAAGCTTTCTTT.

The chain links TRBV5-1 to TRBJ2-2; TRBD1 agrees at 7 bases. J was trimmed by 3 bases and V by 3 bases; bases with no gene match: 8. This CDR3 comprises 16 residues. The germline V gene encodes CDR1 SGHRS and CDR2 YFSETQ. The CDR3 loop is CASSSSVGQYTGELFF. The CDR3 DNA reads as TGCGCCAGCAGCTCTTCGGTGGGACAGTACACCGGGGAGCTGTTTTTT.

This clonotype was observed at least ten times. The CDR3 reads CASRAGTSGARREEQFF. The CDR3 nucleotides read TGTGCCAGCCGGGCCGGGACTAGCGGGGCCAGGAGGGAGGAGCAGTTCTTC. V gene TRBV6-1 combines with J gene TRBJ2-1; TRBD2 matches at 13 bases. There are 17 residues in the CDR3. Trimming took 8 bases from V and 10 from J; bases not matched to a gene: 17. Per the germline V gene, CDR1 is MNHNS and CDR2 is SASEGT.

The chain recombines TRBV6-5 with TRBJ1-2, with 7 positions matching TRBD1. Germline CDR1 and CDR2: MNHEY and SVGAGI. V gave up 6 bases and J gave up 5 bases; unmatched junction bases: 12. The CDR3 runs 15 residues. The CDR3 nucleotides are TGTGCCAGCAGCCGAGGGACAGACCCTTCGTATGGCTACACCTTC. The encoded protein is CASSRGTDPSYGYTF.

This clonotype was observed at least ten times. The chain joins TRBV6-1 to TRBJ1-2, with D perhaps matching TRBD1 (5 bases). With 8 bases removed from V and 8 bases from J, the gap between germline ends came to 24 bases. The V gene's germline CDR1 is MNHNS and CDR2 SASEGT. The CDR3 is made up of 15 amino acids. The CDR3 DNA is TGTGCCAGCGGGGGATCTCGGCGCCTCATCTGGGGCTACACCTTC. Translated: CASGGSRRLIWGYTF.

This clonotype was observed at least ten times. The chain recombines TRBV12-3 or TRBV12-4 with TRBJ2-3; D possibly corresponds to TRBD1 (5 bases). V lost 4 bases, J lost 6 bases, and 11 bases lay in between. The CDR3 has 13 residues. CDR3 in DNA: TGTGCCAGCAGTTATTTTGGGGCCGATACGCAGTATTTT. Amino acids: CASSYFGADTQYF.

The chain is built from TRBV11-3 and TRBJ2-7, with D perhaps TRBD2 (6 bases). This CDR3 region has 16 residues. The V end lost 4 bases, the J end lost 5 bases, and 21 bases lay between the germline ends. CDR1 SGHNT and CDR2 YENEEA come from the germline V gene. The CDR3 loop reads CASSSAFGGKHNEQYF. The CDR3 nucleotides are TGTGCCAGCAGCTCTGCCTTTGGGGGGAAGCACAACGAGCAGTACTTC.

This clonotype has a handful of counts. This chain links TRBV11-3 with TRBJ1-1; D unresolved. This CDR3 spans 14 amino acids. CDR1 SGHNT and CDR2 YENEEA come from the germline V gene. Trimming shortened V by 0 bases and J by 7 bases, and 12 bases separated the two germline ends. The CDR3 nucleotides read TGTGCCAGCAGCTTAGAGGAAAGGACGGGTGAAGCTTTCTTT. Translation: CASSLEERTGEAFF.

This clonotype was recorded at least ten times. The V gene is TRBV7-3, the J gene TRBJ2-1; 11 nucleotides align to TRBD1. The V gene end was trimmed by 2 bases and the J gene end by 6 bases; junction bases not matched to a gene: 6. Germline CDR1 and CDR2: SGHTA and FQGTGA. This CDR3 has 16 residues. The CDR3 region is CASSLRGGQGVNEQFF. In DNA, the CDR3 is TGTGCCAGCAGCTTACGGGGGGGACAGGGGGTCAATGAGCAGTTCTTC.

This clonotype was seen many times. This CDR3 is CASSETGRGNTEAFF. In DNA form, the CDR3 reads TGTGCCAGCAGTGAAACCGGGCGGGGGAACACTGAAGCTTTCTTT. The chain employs TRBV6-1 and TRBJ1-1; D remains ambiguous. V was cut by 2 bases and J by 1 base, with 11 bases left in between. The CDR3 runs to 15 residues. Germline V gives CDR1 MNHNS, CDR2 SASEGT.

The chain is built from TRBV24-1 and TRBJ2-7; 9 positions match TRBD2. The J call may be wrong; the DNA end is better matched by TRBJ2-1. CDR3 length: 16 residues. Germline CDR1 KGHDR, CDR2 SFDVKD. The CDR3 sequence is CATSDPTSGGYNEQFF. CDR3 coding DNA: TGTGCCACCAGTGACCCGACTAGCGGAGGGTACAATGAGCAGTTCTTC.

This clonotype was seen only a few times. The chain employs TRBV12-5 and TRBJ1-1; TRBD1 might be the D (6 bases). Between the trimmed V and J ends, which lost 4 bases and 5 bases, there was a span of 11 bases. The CDR3 length is 13 residues. Germline CDR1 LGHNT, CDR2 FRNRAP. CDR3 region: CASGYTGLTEAFF. The CDR3 DNA is TGTGCTAGTGGTTATACAGGGTTAACTGAAGCTTTCTTT.

Within the sample, this clonotype is medium-sized (0.01 to 0.1%). V usage is TRBV6-1 and J usage is TRBJ2-5; TRBD2 matches 13 bases. V lost 4 bases, J lost 2 bases, and 10 bases stayed unmatched. The CDR3 sequence is 18 residues long. The germline V gene has CDR1 MNHNS and CDR2 SASEGT. CDR3 sequence: CASSARSPGLAGQETQYF. CDR3 sequence (DNA): TGTGCCAGCAGTGCACGGTCTCCGGGACTAGCGGGACAAGAGACCCAGTACTTC.